This record concerns one T cell receptor beta chain sequence. Antigen: not known. This entry comes from a study of breast tumors, draining lymph nodes, adjacent tissues. Study findings and constraints: Compared with basal-like, luminal-like tumors shared significantly more repertoire with nontumor tissue.

TCRdb reprocessed the multiplex PCR reads via MiXCR and lists one record per CDR3 protein. This table holds some 66,000 distinct CDR3 sequences, 45% to 60% found once. The sequence was obtained from a female donor with breast cancer. Some clones in this sample may be carry-over from other donors' samples. Sequencing input: breast tumor tissue.

This CDR3 is CASGGVWNEQFF. Here the CDR3 DNA reads TGTGCCAGCGGGGGGGTTTGGAATGAGCAGTTCTTC. The V gene is TRBV19, the J gene TRBJ2-1; TRBD2 agrees at 8 bases. The trim removed 9 bases at V and 7 bases at J, leaving 5 bases unmatched. This CDR3 is 12 amino acids long. Germline V gene sequence: CDR1 LNHDA, CDR2 SQIVND (reference sequence).